This TCR beta chain was recovered during a study of T cells of healthy individuals. The CDR3 is 16 amino acids. With V trimmed by 2 bases and J by 0 bases, 6 bases remained unmatched. Germline lookup yields CDR1 MNHEY and CDR2 SVGAGI. TCRdb used MiXCR to reprocess the 5' RACE reads, holding one entry per CDR3 protein. In the table there are about 82,000 distinct CDR3 sequences, roughly 5.1% of which are singletons. This clonotype has ten or more counts. The chain joins TRBV6-5 to TRBJ2-7, with TRBD2 identical over 8 bases. This TCR derives from a female donor in good health. DNA of the CDR3: TGTGCCAGCAGTTACGTAGCGGGAAGGACCTCCTACGAGCAGTACTTC. Its translation is CASSYVAGRTSYEQYF.